The 26 T cell receptor beta chains given below trace back to one sample, sequenced in a study of radiotherapy plus CTLA-4 blockade in lung cancer. Using immunoSEQ multiplex PCR, the repertoire was profiled, and TCRdb retains in-frame clones only, with some absent. The sample yields 70,000 to 90,000 clones, 78% seen once. Sequenced here: peripheral blood, sampled from a patient treated with radiotherapy plus ipilimumab. The source is a human donor with non-small cell lung cancer whose response to radiotherapy plus ipilimumab could not be evaluated. Some clones in this sample may be carry-over from other donors' samples.

This clone was counted at least ten times. CDR3 in DNA: TGTGCCAGCAGCTCTACCCCCGGGGGGGACGAAGAGACCCAGTACTTC. Translating it yields CASSSTPGGDEETQYF. V gene TRBV7-9 combines with J gene TRBJ2-5; TRBD2 matches 8 bases. The CDR3 runs to 16 residues. Trimming at V came to 4 bases and at J to 3 bases, leaving 10 bases not matched to a gene. CDR1 is SEHNR and CDR2 is FQNEAQ in the germline V gene (reference sequence).

The chain links TRBV7-2 to TRBJ1-2; 8 bases map to TRBD1. This CDR3 is built from 15 residues. Looked up from germline, CDR1 is SGHTA and CDR2 is FQGNSA. Trimming at V came to 0 bases and at J to 5 bases, leaving 5 bases not matched to a gene. This CDR3 is CASSLAGQAAYGYTF. The CDR3 nucleotides read TGTGCCAGCAGCTTAGCGGGACAGGCCGCTTATGGCTACACCTTC.

This chain uses TRBV6-6 with TRBJ1-2; 8 bases match TRBD1. This CDR3 spans 14 amino acids. After removal of 5 bases from V and 6 bases from J, the junction contained 8 bases not matched to a gene. Germline CDR1 is MNHNY and CDR2 is SVGAGI (reference sequence). The DNA for the CDR3 is TGTGCCAGCAGTCCAAGGACAGGGATGAATGGCTACACCTTC. Protein product: CASSPRTGMNGYTF.

The chain joins TRBV7-8 to TRBJ2-5; 7 bases agree with TRBD1. V lost 4 bases, J lost 4 bases, and 3 bases stayed unmatched. The CDR3 is 13 residues long. Per the germline V gene, CDR1 is SGHVS and CDR2 is FQNEAQ. The CDR3 loop reads CASSSYRGETQYF. The CDR3 nucleotides are TGTGCCAGCAGCTCATACAGGGGAGAGACCCAGTACTTC.

The rearrangement joins TRBV18 to TRBJ2-3, with D possibly matching TRBD1 (5 bases). Germline assignment: CDR1 KGHSH and CDR2 LQKENI. The CDR3 extends over 17 amino acids. V was shortened by 3 bases and J by 2 bases, with 18 bases between the two germline ends. The CDR3 DNA is TGTGCCAGCTCACCTATCGATTTAGGGGCGTCCACAGATACGCAGTATTTT. Translating gives CASSPIDLGASTDTQYF.

This clone was counted once. The chain joins TRBV5-4 to TRBJ2-5; TRBD2 matches 7 bases. CDR3 length: 14 amino acids. Trimming cost V 2 bases and J 3 bases; bases outside gene matches: 4. The germline CDR1 and CDR2 sequences are SGHNT and YYREEE (reference sequence). CDR3 in amino acids: CASSFPGGEETQYF. CDR3 coding DNA: TGTGCCAGCAGCTTTCCTGGGGGGGAAGAGACCCAGTACTTC. The full variable domain, rest sourced from reference TRBV5-4 and TRBJ2-5, is ETGVTQSPTHLIKTRGQQVTLRCSSQSGHNTVSWYQQALGQGPQFIFQYYREEENGRGNFPPRFSGLQFPNYSSELNVNALELDDSALYLCASSFPGGEETQYFGPGTRLLVL.

V and J are TRBV5-4 and TRBJ2-7, with D tentatively TRBD1 (6 bases). The CDR3 extends over 14 amino acids. Trimming took 4 bases from V and 0 from J, leaving 11 bases between them. Germline assignment: CDR1 SGHNT and CDR2 YYREEE (reference sequence). The CDR3 sequence: CASSQTTGSYEQYF. The CDR3 DNA follows: TGTGCCAGCAGCCAGACGACAGGCTCCTACGAGCAGTACTTC.

The chain joins TRBV7-8 to TRBJ1-2; 7 nucleotides align to TRBD1. Germline V gene lookup returns CDR1 SGHVS and CDR2 FQNEAQ. CDR3 length: 15 amino acids. V was clipped by 4 bases and J by 8 bases; unmatched bases: 13. The CDR3 loop is CASSSRGQPESGYTF. CDR3 coding DNA: TGTGCCAGCAGCTCCAGGGGACAGCCCGAGTCGGGCTACACCTTC. Full variable domain (outside the CDR3, taken from reference TRBV7-8 and TRBJ1-2): GAGVSQSPRYKVAKRGQDVALRCDPISGHVSLFWYQQALGQGPEFLTYFQNEAQLDKSGLPSDRFFAERPEGSVSTLKIQRTQQEDSAVYLCASSSRGQPESGYTFGSGTRLTVV.

The chain links TRBV4-3 to TRBJ1-3; tentative D call: TRBD1 (5 bases). Germline V CDR1 and CDR2: LGHNA, YSLEER. The ends were cut back, 4 bases at V and 2 bases at J, with 15 bases in the middle. This CDR3 region has 16 residues. The DNA for the CDR3 is TGCGCCAGCAGCCCCTACAGGATTGGAACTGGAAACACCATATATTTT. Translating gives CASSPYRIGTGNTIYF.

The rearrangement uses TRBV28 and TRBJ2-3, with 9 bases that match TRBD1. Germline assignment: CDR1 MDHEN and CDR2 SYDVKM. With 6 bases clipped from V and 1 base from J, the junction kept 8 bases outside the gene matches. The CDR3 is made up of 16 amino acids. The CDR3 region is CASSQPGQGGTDTQYF. CDR3 nucleotides: TGTGCCAGCAGCCAACCGGGACAGGGAGGCACAGATACGCAGTATTTT. The full variable domain, with the rest looked up from reference TRBV28 and TRBJ2-3, is DVKVTQSSRYLVKRTGEKVFLECVQDMDHENMFWYRQDPGLGLRLIYFSYDVKMKEKGDIPEGYSVSREKKERFSLILESASTNQTSMYLCASSQPGQGGTDTQYFGPGTRLTVL.

The chain couples TRBV6-5 to TRBJ2-1; TRBD1 agrees at 9 bases. CDR1 MNHEY and CDR2 SVGAGI come from the germline V gene. CDR3 length: 15 residues. The ends lost 5 bases at V and 2 bases at J; junction bases unmatched: 4. The CDR3 DNA reads as TGTGCCAGCAGTAAAGGGACAGGGCCCTACAATGAGCAGTTCTTC. It translates to CASSKGTGPYNEQFF.

The chain employs TRBV27 and TRBJ2-1; D uncertain. This CDR3 region has 14 residues. CDR1 is MNHEY, CDR2 SMNVEV, per germline (reference sequence). V was shortened by 6 bases and J by 4 bases, with 13 bases between the two germline ends. The DNA of the CDR3 is TGTGCCAGCAGGCCCTTTGACACATACAATGAGCAGTTCTTC. Translation gives CASRPFDTYNEQFF.

V gene TRBV5-1 combines with J gene TRBJ1-4, with D possibly being TRBD1 (6 bases). The CDR3 consists of 14 residues. V gave up 6 bases and J gave up 6 bases, with 15 bases separating them. Germline loops: CDR1 SGHRS, CDR2 YFSETQ. In nucleotides, the CDR3 is TGCGCCAGCAAGTTCCGGGACACTGATGAAAAACTGTTTTTT. Amino acids: CASKFRDTDEKLFF.

The J gene is TRBJ2-7, the V gene TRBV7-8, with 14 nucleotides matching TRBD2. After removal of 2 bases from V and 5 bases from J, the junction contained 2 bases not matched to a gene. From germline, CDR1 is SGHVS and CDR2 FQNEAQ. CDR3 length: 15 amino acids. The CDR3 region has the DNA TGTGCCAGCAGCTTACGACTAGCGGGGGGGGACGAGCAGTACTTC. It specifies CASSLRLAGGDEQYF.

The V and J genes are TRBV2 and TRBJ2-6; D uncertain. Germline CDR1 and CDR2: SNHLY and FYNNEI. The length of the CDR3 is 16 residues. The ends were cut back, 7 bases at V and 0 bases at J, with 13 bases in the middle. The CDR3 DNA reads as TGTGCCAGCATGCCAGGCCCAAGCTCTGGGGCCAACGTCCTGACTTTC. It is translated as CASMPGPSSGANVLTF.

The chain has TRBV5-4 and TRBJ2-7, with TRBD2 matching 9 bases. Germline loops: CDR1 SGHNT, CDR2 YYREEE (reference sequence). The CDR3 has 16 residues. Trimming took 0 bases from V and 2 from J; bases not matched to a gene: 6. In nucleotides, the CDR3 is TGTGCCAGCAGCTTGGGGGCTAGCGGGGATCCCTACGAGCAGTACTTC. Protein: CASSLGASGDPYEQYF.

The chain links TRBV6-4 to TRBJ1-2, with D possibly TRBD1 on 5 matching bases. The CDR3 has 15 residues. CDR1 and CDR2 from the germline V gene are MRHNA and SNTAGT. V lost 0 bases to trimming and J lost 4 bases, with 12 bases between them. This CDR3 reads CASSDSEGVGYGYTF. For the CDR3, the DNA is TGTGCCAGCAGTGACTCGGAAGGGGTAGGCTATGGCTACACCTTC.

The V gene is TRBV28, the J gene TRBJ2-4; D is possibly TRBD2 (7 bases). CDR3 size: 16 residues. V was shortened by 6 bases and J by 0 bases, with 15 bases between the two germline ends. Germline V lookup: CDR1 MDHEN, CDR2 SYDVKM. For the CDR3, the DNA is TGTGCCAGCAGGGGGGGGACATTTCTAGCCAAAAACATTCAGTACTTC. Its protein is CASRGGTFLAKNIQYF.

The rearrangement joins TRBV18 to TRBJ2-5, with 7 nucleotides matching TRBD1. From germline, CDR1 is KGHSH and CDR2 LQKENI. This CDR3 is 15 amino acids long. V shed 3 bases and J 5 bases; nucleotides not matched to a gene: 9. The CDR3 region is CASSPGNRGYETQYF. The CDR3 nucleotides are TGTGCCAGCTCACCCGGAAACAGGGGATACGAGACCCAGTACTTC.

This clone was picked up one time. The rearrangement links TRBV5-4 to TRBJ2-1; D is perhaps TRBD2 (6 bases). This CDR3 region has 13 residues. With 3 bases removed from V and 14 bases from J, the gap between germline ends came to 18 bases. The germline CDR1 and CDR2 sequences are SGHNT and YYREEE (reference sequence). The CDR3 DNA reads TGTGCCAGCAGCTCGACCTCGTTCGGAGGGGAGTTCTTC. Translating it yields CASSSTSFGGEFF.

The chain combines TRBV2 with TRBJ2-1, with a possible D match to TRBD2 (5 bases). Germline V lookup: CDR1 SNHLY, CDR2 FYNNEI. The V gene lost 4 bases and the J gene lost 7 bases, with 17 bases spanning the gap. The CDR3 is 15 amino acids. The CDR3 sequence: CASSGEWAGRNEQFF. DNA of the CDR3: TGTGCCAGCAGTGGGGAGTGGGCGGGCCGGAATGAGCAGTTCTTC. Complete variable domain (other parts from reference TRBV2 and TRBJ2-1): EPEVTQTPSHQVTQMGQEVILRCVPISNHLYFYWYRQILGQKVEFLVSFYNNEISEKSEIFDDQFSVERPDGSNFTLKIRSTKLEDSAMYFCASSGEWAGRNEQFFGPGTRLTVL.

J is TRBJ2-5 and V is TRBV5-6; TRBD1 is a possible D gene (5 bases). The length of the CDR3 is 17 residues. Germline values: CDR1 SGHDT, CDR2 YYEEEE. V lost 1 base, J lost 5 bases, and 21 bases lay in between. This chain's CDR3 is CASSLSFEQGRRETQYF. In DNA form, the CDR3 reads TGTGCCAGCAGCTTGTCTTTTGAGCAGGGTAGGCGGGAGACCCAGTACTTC.

This rearrangement joins TRBV5-8 to TRBJ2-3; a weak D match, TRBD2 (6 bases). CDR3 length: 16 residues. V was pared by 3 bases and J by 6 bases, with 20 bases between. Germline CDR1 SGHTS, CDR2 YDEGEE. This CDR3 reads CASSSVTGTLTDTQYF. The CDR3 DNA reads TGTGCCAGCAGCTCGGTGACTGGGACTCTCACCGATACGCAGTATTTT.

V gene TRBV19 combines with J gene TRBJ2-4; possibly TRBD1 for D (6 bases). The CDR3 sequence is 15 residues long. V was shortened by 9 bases and J by 0 bases, with 15 bases between the two germline ends. CDR1 is LNHDA and CDR2 is SQIVND in the germline V gene (reference sequence). The CDR3 sequence is CASRSGASAKNIQYF. DNA of the CDR3: TGTGCCAGCCGATCAGGGGCTTCAGCCAAAAACATTCAGTACTTC.

The CDR3 protein is CASSLGRGRYNEQFF. The CDR3 DNA sequence: TGTGCCAGCAGTTTAGGCAGGGGGAGGTACAATGAGCAGTTCTTC. This chain links TRBV28 with TRBJ2-1; weak D call: TRBD1 (7 bases). Germline V lookup: CDR1 MDHEN, CDR2 SYDVKM. The CDR3 has 15 residues. Trimming took off 2 bases at V and 4 bases at J, with 12 bases between the two ends.

This sequence joins TRBV9 and TRBJ2-2, with TRBD1 matching 8 bases. After removal of 0 bases from V and 4 bases from J, the junction contained 14 bases not matched to a gene. Germline V gene lookup returns CDR1 SGDLS and CDR2 YYNGEE. The CDR3 runs 19 residues. The CDR3 bases are TGTGCCAGCAGCGTAGATAGTAGGGTCAGGGGGCTTCCCACCGGGGAGCTGTTTTTT. It codes for CASSVDSRVRGLPTGELFF.